These 25 T cell receptor beta chains share one sample of origin, sequenced in a study of cytomegalovirus exposure and HLA in healthy donors. Primers: 60 Vbeta forward and 13 Jbeta reverse. Profiling relied on immunoSEQ multiplex PCR, and the TCRdb table lists in-frame clones only, not all of them. The table lists roughly 52,000 clones, roughly 53% of them singletons, with about 11% in the top ten. Sequencing input: PBMCs. These receptors all come from a human donor in good health.

The rearrangement uses TRBV30 and TRBJ1-1; 12 positions agree with TRBD1. The germline V gene encodes CDR1 GTSNPN and CDR2 SVGIG (reference sequence). With 5 bases clipped from V and 1 base from J, the junction kept 5 bases outside the gene matches. CDR3 size: 15 residues. The chain's CDR3 is CAWGGQGARNTEAFF. As DNA, the CDR3 is TGTGCCTGGGGGGGACAGGGGGCGCGGAACACTGAAGCTTTCTTT. The full variable domain, with the rest looked up from reference TRBV30 and TRBJ1-1, is SQTIHQWPATLVQPVGSPLSLECTVEGTSNPNLYWYRQAAGRGLQLLFYSVGIGQISSEVPQNLSASRPQDRQFILSSKKLLLSDSGFYLCAWGGQGARNTEAFFGQGTRLTVV.

A few counts support this clone. The rearrangement uses TRBV4-1 and TRBJ2-7; 9 positions match TRBD1. Trimming took 3 bases from V and 7 from J; bases not matched to a gene: 1. Germline lookup yields CDR1 MGHRA and CDR2 YSYEKL. CDR3 size: 12 residues. CDR3 coding DNA: TGCGCCAGCAGCCAGGGGACAGGGGAGCAGTACTTC. Its protein product is CASSQGTGEQYF.

The J gene is TRBJ2-3, the V gene TRBV7-2; the D gene is possibly TRBD2 (6 bases). V shed 2 bases and J shed 2 bases, with 11 bases lying between them. CDR1 and CDR2 from the germline V gene are SGHTA and FQGNSA. CDR3 length: 15 residues. The CDR3 DNA follows: TGTGCCAGCAGCTTAAACGGGGGAAACACAGATACGCAGTATTTT. Translated: CASSLNGGNTDTQYF.

The chain combines TRBV7-2 with TRBJ2-2; 9 nucleotides match TRBD2. The CDR3 runs to 15 residues. The ends lost 1 base at V and 6 bases at J; junction bases unmatched: 3. Germline CDR1 reads SGHTA; CDR2 reads FQGNSA. The CDR3 is CASSLVGTSPGELFF. CDR3 nucleotides: TGTGCCAGCAGCTTAGTAGGGACTAGCCCCGGGGAGCTGTTTTTT.

In this sample, this clone turned up a few times. J is TRBJ1-6 and V is TRBV28, with 8 bases aligning to TRBD1. V was clipped by 8 bases and J by 6 bases; unmatched bases: 12. The CDR3 is 16 amino acids. Germline V CDR1 and CDR2: MDHEN, SYDVKM. As DNA, the CDR3 is TGTGCCAGCTCCTTTGGGCGGGACAGGCTTAATTCACCCCTCCACTTT. Its translation: CASSFGRDRLNSPLHF.

The genes are TRBV5-6 and TRBJ2-3, with D possibly being TRBD2 (6 bases). This CDR3 is built from 15 residues. V lost 0 bases to trimming and J lost 0 bases, with 8 bases between them. Germline V lookup: CDR1 SGHDT, CDR2 YYEEEE. As DNA, the CDR3 is TGTGCCAGCAGCTTGGGGGGGGTTAGCACAGATACGCAGTATTTT. Translated, it gives CASSLGGVSTDTQYF.

The rearrangement joins TRBV19 to TRBJ1-1; TRBD1 might be the D (5 bases). The ends were cut back, 10 bases at V and 0 bases at J, with 18 bases in the middle. The CDR3 has 15 residues. Per germline, CDR1 LNHDA and CDR2 SQIVND (reference sequence). The CDR3 sequence: CATKDSFSMNTEAFF. CDR3 nucleotide sequence: TGTGCCACCAAAGACAGTTTCTCGATGAACACTGAAGCTTTCTTT.

Comments on this clone: At the DNA level, this CDR3 is encoded by other sequences in the same sample as well. This chain connects TRBV7-9 to TRBJ1-2; tentative D call: TRBD1 (5 bases). The CDR3 has 14 residues. The ends were cut back, 3 bases at V and 4 bases at J, with 12 bases in the middle. Per germline, CDR1 SEHNR and CDR2 FQNEAQ (reference sequence). The CDR3: CASSFLGQTYGYTF. For the CDR3, the DNA is TGTGCCAGCAGCTTTTTGGGGCAGACCTATGGCTACACCTTC.

The chain has TRBV18 and TRBJ2-3; 11 nucleotides line up with TRBD2. The CDR3 loop spans 18 amino acids. Germline V gives CDR1 KGHSH, CDR2 LQKENI. The V segment lost 0 bases and the J segment 4 bases; nucleotides outside the gene matches: 9. CDR3 coding DNA: TGTGCCAGCTCACCACCCTCATCTAGCGGGGGGCCGTCAGATACGCAGTATTTT. It translates to CASSPPSSSGGPSDTQYF. The whole variable domain, remainder taken from reference TRBV18 and TRBJ2-3, is NAGVMQNPRHLVRRRGQEARLRCSPMKGHSHVYWYRQLPEEGLKFMVYLQKENIIDESGMPKERFSAEFPKEGPSILRIQQVVRGDSAAYFCASSPPSSSGGPSDTQYFGPGTRLTVL.

This chain connects TRBV18 to TRBJ1-1, with no clear D. Looked up from germline, CDR1 is KGHSH and CDR2 is LQKENI. CDR3 length equals 14 residues. Deletions cut 2 bases from V and 0 bases from J, with 7 bases between. CDR3 sequence reads: CASSPEVMNTEAFF. CDR3 nucleotides: TGTGCCAGCTCACCAGAGGTAATGAACACTGAAGCTTTCTTT.

The rearrangement joins TRBV7-3 to TRBJ1-1; D gene uncertain. V dropped 2 bases and J dropped 1 base, with 8 bases sitting between them. The CDR3 totals 14 residues. Germline V lookup: CDR1 SGHTA, CDR2 FQGTGA. The CDR3 loop reads CASSLGRSNTEAFF. The CDR3 DNA sequence: TGTGCCAGCAGCTTAGGCAGGTCGAACACTGAAGCTTTCTTT. The full variable domain, rest sourced from reference TRBV7-3 and TRBJ1-1, is GAGVSQTPSNKVTEKGKYVELRCDPISGHTALYWYRQSLGQGPEFLIYFQGTGAADDSGLPNDRFFAVRPEGSVSTLKIQRTERGDSAVYLCASSLGRSNTEAFFGQGTRLTVV.

This clone was seen a single time. This chain uses TRBV10-3 with TRBJ1-5, with TRBD1 matching over 10 bases. The CDR3 is made up of 17 amino acids. Unmatched junction bases numbered 2, after V lost 0 bases and J lost 0 bases. From germline, CDR1 is ENHRY and CDR2 SYGVKD. CDR3 bases: TGTGCCATCAGTGAGTCCGGGACAGGGGTTAGCAATCAGCCCCAGCATTTT. Translating gives CAISESGTGVSNQPQHF.

DNA for the CDR3: TGTGCCAGCAGCTTCTACTCTGGGCTGAACACTGAAGCTTTCTTT. Translation gives CASSFYSGLNTEAFF. The chain carries TRBV7-9 and TRBJ1-1; D is unclear. The germline gives CDR1 SEHNR, CDR2 FQNEAQ (reference sequence). The CDR3 contains 15 residues. Trimming pared 3 bases from V and 0 bases from J, leaving 11 bases between.

This sequence joins TRBV4-3 and TRBJ2-2; D perhaps matches TRBD2 (7 bases). The germline V gene encodes CDR1 LGHNA and CDR2 YSLEER. Trimming pared 4 bases from V and 3 bases from J, leaving 21 bases between. There are 18 residues in the CDR3. Written as DNA, the CDR3 is TGCGCCAGCAGCCTTCGCGGGGGCTCACCCTACGACACCGGGGAGCTGTTTTTT. It codes for CASSLRGGSPYDTGELFF.

This chain links TRBV5-1 with TRBJ2-3, with 7 nucleotides matching TRBD1. With V trimmed by 4 bases and J by 2 bases, 4 bases remained unmatched. The CDR3 sequence is 14 residues long. The germline CDR1 and CDR2 sequences are SGHRS and YFSETQ. The CDR3 loop is CASSPGQSTDTQYF. As DNA, the CDR3 is TGCGCCAGCAGCCCGGGACAGTCCACAGATACGCAGTATTTT. The full variable domain, rest sourced from reference TRBV5-1 and TRBJ2-3, is KAGVTQTPRYLIKTRGQQVTLSCSPISGHRSVSWYQQTPGQGLQFLFEYFSETQRNKGNFPGRFSGRQFSNSRSEMNVSTLELGDSALYLCASSPGQSTDTQYFGPGTRLTVL.

The J gene is TRBJ2-7, the V gene TRBV10-3, with TRBD1 identical over 8 bases. The CDR3 is 18 amino acids. Germline CDR1 ENHRY, CDR2 SYGVKD. Trimming at V came to 0 bases and at J to 2 bases, leaving 12 bases not matched to a gene. The CDR3 DNA is TGTGCCATCAGTGAGTCGGACAGGGTGGGCATTGCTGCCTACGAGCAGTACTTC. Its protein is CAISESDRVGIAAYEQYF.

This clone turned up a few times. The chain combines TRBV18 with TRBJ2-3, with TRBD2 matching 7 bases. The germline V gene encodes CDR1 KGHSH and CDR2 LQKENI. V lost 6 bases and J lost 10; bases outside the gene matches: 13. The CDR3 totals 14 residues. In nucleotides, the CDR3 is TGTGCCAGCTCCTCGGGCAGAGCGGGGTGGGCGCAGTATTTT. Residues: CASSSGRAGWAQYF.

The rearrangement uses TRBV28 and TRBJ1-2; perhaps TRBD1 as D (5 bases). Germline CDR1 is MDHEN and CDR2 is SYDVKM. Trimming stripped 3 bases from V and 8 bases from J, with 13 bases between. The CDR3 loop spans 13 amino acids. This CDR3 reads CASSFIQGWGYTF. DNA of the CDR3: TGTGCCAGCAGTTTCATCCAGGGTTGGGGCTACACCTTC.

The chain recombines TRBV2 with TRBJ1-2; tentative D call: TRBD1 (5 bases). Trimming took off 1 base at V and 6 bases at J, with 27 bases between the two ends. Germline lookup yields CDR1 SNHLY and CDR2 FYNNEI. The CDR3 covers 19 residues. This chain's CDR3 is CASSEVGEWSGRGSNGYTF. CDR3 sequence (DNA): TGTGCCAGCAGTGAAGTGGGAGAGTGGTCAGGGCGGGGGAGTAATGGCTACACCTTC.

This clone has only a few counts. The V call is TRBV5-1, the J call TRBJ2-7; D possibly corresponds to TRBD1 (6 bases). Trimming took off 2 bases at V and 10 bases at J, with 19 bases between the two ends. The CDR3 runs to 14 residues. The germline CDR1 and CDR2 sequences are SGHRS and YFSETQ. The CDR3 region is CASSLSAQQGFQYF. In DNA, the CDR3 is TGCGCCAGCAGCTTATCAGCCCAACAGGGATTTCAGTACTTC.

J is TRBJ1-6 and V is TRBV4-1; D unclear. V dropped 0 bases and J dropped 6 bases, with 9 bases sitting between them. CDR1 and CDR2 (germline): MGHRA, YSYEKL. This CDR3 contains 15 residues. In DNA form, the CDR3 reads TGCGCCAGCAGCCAAGAAGCTGGGCGTAATTCACCCCTCCACTTT. As protein: CASSQEAGRNSPLHF.

The genes are TRBV9 and TRBJ2-2, with 7 bases fitting TRBD2. This CDR3 comprises 17 residues. CDR1 is SGDLS, CDR2 YYNGEE, per germline. V gave up 4 bases and J gave up 0 bases; unmatched junction bases: 9. The DNA of the CDR3 is TGTGCCAGCAGCAATGCGGCGCGGGGGTCGAACACCGGGGAGCTGTTTTTT. This codes for CASSNAARGSNTGELFF.

The gene calls are TRBV6-5 and TRBJ1-1; D not certain. The CDR3 is 13 residues long. Trimming shortened V by 6 bases and J by 6 bases, and 14 bases separated the two germline ends. Per germline, CDR1 MNHEY and CDR2 SVGAGI. The CDR3 coding sequence is TGTGCCAGCAGCCCTACACGGGGTCCTGAAGCTTTCTTT. Its protein product is CASSPTRGPEAFF.

The J gene is TRBJ2-5, the V gene TRBV6-5, with D possibly being TRBD1 (5 bases). Germline V gives CDR1 MNHEY, CDR2 SVGAGI. The length of the CDR3 is 13 residues. V was shortened by 7 bases and J by 4 bases, with 13 bases between the two germline ends. The CDR3 reads CASNLHRGETQYF. The DNA for the CDR3 is TGTGCCAGCAACTTACATAGGGGAGAGACCCAGTACTTC.

The rearrangement joins TRBV18 to TRBJ1-5; 7 nucleotides line up with TRBD1. Germline V gives CDR1 KGHSH, CDR2 LQKENI. V dropped 4 bases and J dropped 5; count of bases not matched to a gene: 8. The CDR3 consists of 15 residues. The CDR3 region has the DNA TGTGCCAGCTCACTAGGGGGCCGACAAGATCAGCCCCAGCATTTT. Translating gives CASSLGGRQDQPQHF. The full variable domain, its missing parts supplied by reference TRBV18 and TRBJ1-5, is NAGVMQNPRHLVRRRGQEARLRCSPMKGHSHVYWYRQLPEEGLKFMVYLQKENIIDESGMPKERFSAEFPKEGPSILRIQQVVRGDSAAYFCASSLGGRQDQPQHFGDGTRLSIL.